These T cell receptor beta chains were read from a single sample in a study of blood T cell repertoires in COVID-19. Sequenced by immunoSEQ multiplex PCR; TCRdb stores in-frame clones only, minus some. The table records 100,000 to 150,000 clones, roughly 90% of them present only once. The material sequenced was peripheral blood. These receptors were taken from a man between 65 and 79 years old with active COVID-19. CDR3s include the opening cysteine and the closing phenylalanine or tryptophan. Fields, in order: V gene, J gene, CDR3 protein.

TRBV30	TRBJ1-2	CAWSGSAGQGFLGGYTF
TRBV2	TRBJ1-6	CASSMDRGDSPLHF
TRBV7-3	TRBJ2-5	CASSPTTGGARETQYF
TRBV3-1/TRBV3-2	TRBJ2-1	CASSRGTSYNEQFF
TRBV30	TRBJ2-1	CAWSSGSSYNEQFF
TRBV28	TRBJ1-3	CASKLTGGNTIYF
TRBV6-6	TRBJ2-3	CASSQGGSTDTQYF
TRBV28	TRBJ2-3	CASSALAGGGDTQYF
TRBV11-2	TRBJ1-5	CASSLDGRTNQPQHF
TRBV6-5	TRBJ2-1	CASIRNRGGDEQFF
TRBV7-3	TRBJ2-1	CASSSGLAGEQFF
TRBV19	TRBJ2-2	CASTLGQGKGGELFF
TRBV5-6	TRBJ2-3	CASRMDPASADTQYF
TRBV5-1	TRBJ2-3	CASRQREGTDTQYF
TRBV7-2	TRBJ1-1	CASSLDRESGTEAFF
TRBV5-1	TRBJ2-3	CASSPRDPSRGGGRTDTQYF
TRBV24-1	TRBJ2-7	CATSDSSAGVGEQYF
TRBV2	TRBJ1-1	CASTGQMNTEAFF
TRBV19	TRBJ1-6	CASSVLGEESSPLHF
TRBV6-2/TRBV6-3	TRBJ2-7	CASSPWASGTNEQYF
TRBV6-5	TRBJ2-2	CASRGQQTNTGELFF
TRBV4-3	TRBJ1-1	CASSHRTGREAFF
TRBV5-1	TRBJ1-2	CASSLGQGFNYGYTF
TRBV7-6	TRBJ2-5	CASSDGQGTETQYF
TRBV11-2	TRBJ1-5	CASSQEQGSRAPSNQPQHF
TRBV5-6	TRBJ2-7	CASSSRTSVSYEQYF
TRBV7-9	TRBJ2-7	CASTLSSGTGAHEQYF
TRBV14	TRBJ2-7	CASSQWAGYEQYF
TRBV7-3	TRBJ2-3	CASSLTGESTQYF
TRBV28	TRBJ1-5	CASSSPGQYSNQPQHF
TRBV19	TRBJ2-2	CASSPRTGRGELFF
TRBV7-9	TRBJ1-3	CASSLDKWLGNTIYF
TRBV19	TRBJ1-2	CASSSDRIGYTF
TRBV2	TRBJ1-1	CASREDSAEAFF
TRBV6-2/TRBV6-3	TRBJ2-5	CASSSGQGDDQETQYF
TRBV27	TRBJ2-1	CASSFVGQGELAGGSSYNEQFF
TRBV10-3	TRBJ2-7	CAISSGSHEQYF
TRBV13	TRBJ2-7	CASSGGEREADEQYF
TRBV2	TRBJ2-1	CASTARQGGWNEQFF
TRBV3-1/TRBV3-2	TRBJ1-2	CASSQDVRAWGYTF
TRBV28	TRBJ2-7	CASSSIRSTPFYEQYF
TRBV6-5	TRBJ2-7	CASRYSGRDYEQYF